This T cell receptor beta chain is drawn from a study of T cells in Graves' hyperthyroidism and ophthalmopathy. Worth noting for this clonotype: The antigen is undetermined.

There were TCR beta CDR3 regions amplified from RNA transcripts. Primed by the HTBI set, a first-round RT-PCR was run on the TCR CDR3. TCRdb reanalysed the multiplex PCR reads using MiXCR and keeps one entry per CDR3 protein. The data hold about 680,000 distinct CDR3 sequences, with 35% observed a single time. The CDR3 covers 16 residues. Germline values: CDR1 SGDLS, CDR2 YYNGEE. Deletions cut 3 bases from V and 7 bases from J, with 23 bases between. Study-wide results and caveats: Ophthalmopathy was distinguished from stable hyperthyroidism by 13 V-J signatures.

Exclusion of a patient resulted from uncontrolled infection, other autoimmune disease, pregnancy or lactation. The TCR comes from a woman aged 40 to 50 with Graves' hyperthyroidism. The chain uses TRBV9 and TRBJ2-7; D possibly uses TRBD1 or TRBD2 (5 bases each). The specimen sequenced was blood. CDR3 sequence reads: CASSAEGKDWGEEQYF. As DNA, the CDR3 is TGTGCCAGCAGCGCCGAGGGGAAGGACTGGGGTGAGGAGCAGTACTTC.